The 4 T cell receptor beta chains in this list originate from one sample, sequenced in a study of patients and donors after allogeneic stem cell transplantation. MiXCR, applied by TCRdb to the RT-PCR reads, yields one record per CDR3 protein. The sample contains about 960,000 distinct CDR3 sequences, over 15% of which appear only once. Material for sequencing was blood, either unsorted or a sorted T cell fraction (not recorded which). These receptors were obtained from a human donor who was either an allogeneic HSCT recipient or a stem cell or donor lymphocyte infusion donor (not recorded which). It is not recorded whose cells these are; they may come from a transplant donor.

V usage is TRBV2 and J usage is TRBJ1-1; D not certain. Germline V CDR1 and CDR2: SNHLY, FYNNEI. V lost 2 bases, J lost 1 base, and 2 bases lay in between. CDR3 length: 12 residues. In DNA, the CDR3 is TGTGCCAGCAGTGAACCGAACACTGAAGCTTTCTTT. This codes for CASSEPNTEAFF. Full variable domain (missing parts from reference TRBV2 and TRBJ1-1): EPEVTQTPSHQVTQMGQEVILRCVPISNHLYFYWYRQILGQKVEFLVSFYNNEISEKSEIFDDQFSVERPDGSNFTLKIRSTKLEDSAMYFCASSEPNTEAFFGQGTRLTVV.

The rearrangement joins TRBV7-6 to TRBJ2-7; 7 positions match TRBD1. Losses at the gene ends were 5 bases for V and 0 bases for J; bases not matched to a gene: 10. Looked up from germline, CDR1 is SGHVS and CDR2 is FNYEAQ. The CDR3 has 16 amino acids. The CDR3 coding sequence is TGTGCCAGCAGCGGACGGGACAGCCCGAGCTCCTACGAGCAGTACTTC. The encoded protein is CASSGRDSPSSYEQYF.

The chain recombines TRBV5-1 with TRBJ1-1; no reliable D call. Trimming shortened V by 0 bases and J by 7 bases, and 13 bases separated the two germline ends. CDR3 length equals 14 residues. From germline, CDR1 is SGHRS and CDR2 YFSETQ. This CDR3 is CASSLASFNVEAFF. The CDR3 DNA reads as TGCGCCAGCAGCTTGGCCAGTTTTAATGTTGAAGCTTTCTTT. Looking up the rest from reference TRBV5-1 and TRBJ1-1 gives the full variable domain: KAGVTQTPRYLIKTRGQQVTLSCSPISGHRSVSWYQQTPGQGLQFLFEYFSETQRNKGNFPGRFSGRQFSNSRSEMNVSTLELGDSALYLCASSLASFNVEAFFGQGTRLTVV.

There are many counts of this clonotype. This sequence joins TRBV6-1 and TRBJ1-2; D unclear. V lost 3 bases and J lost 3, with 5 bases in between. Germline V gene sequence: CDR1 MNHNS, CDR2 SASEGT. This CDR3 spans 12 amino acids. CDR3 bases: TGTGCCAGCAGTGACCGAGACTATGGCTACACCTTC. As protein: CASSDRDYGYTF.